This paragraph covers one T cell receptor (beta chain) sequence. This clonotype was seen more than once but under ten times. The antigen this receptor binds is unknown. Base qualities are not at hand, and no much larger clone is one base apart. These data belong to a study of post-analysis software for immune sequencing data (dated by TCRdb to about 2015). For the wider study: Disease courses on record covered relapsing-remitting, secondary progressive and progressive-relapsing multiple sclerosis, though some patients had no subtype annotation. A subset of samples was prepared in parallel using single-end sample barcoding, then pooled and co-amplified after Illumina adapter ligation. The multiple sclerosis patient repertoires were compared with some twelve previously published healthy control repertoires from donors aged 6 to 25 years. What the study reported, not specific to this receptor: Multiple sclerosis patients had significantly lower normalized Chao1 diversity than controls, a result that suggests substantial peripheral T-cell clonal expansion. Strong co-clustering of samples prepared in the same batch was shown by direct clustering with F measure, prompting a batch-effect correction. The multiple sclerosis patient group was slightly younger than the control group. Significantly higher frequencies in patients than in controls were found for roughly 5 TRBV segments, including TRBV5-6, TRBV5-1 and TRBV20-1.

Relative to germline, V is missing 3 bases and J is missing 4 bases, with 5 bases of the junction outside any gene match. CDR1 and CDR2, looked up from the germline V gene, are SGHTA and FQGNSA. The cysteine opens and the phenylalanine closes a CDR3 of 14 amino acids. Only CDR3 DNA remains: 42 bases, in frame from the first base. The library was generated by PCR. Sequencing was performed on an Illumina HiSeq 2500. Unique molecular identifiers were incorporated into TCR beta cDNA libraries to reduce PCR and sequencing biases. Roughly 500,000 cDNA molecules were obtained for every 1 to 10 million input T cells, so each molecule roughly corresponded to one T cell. Patient libraries were prepared and sequenced with the same protocol used for the earlier healthy control dataset. Within a given batch, samples were prepared together, multiplexed and sequenced on the same HiSeq lane. On the authors' methods: Raw barcoded reads were processed with MIGEC, and single-read molecular identifier groups were discarded before consensus assembly and CDR3 extraction. Clonotype tables were post-analysed with VDJtools, and diversity was normalized by down-sampling all datasets to the smallest sample size. In repertoire overlap clustering, CDR3 amino acid sequences, but not nucleotide sequences, were matched to correct batch-related cross-sample contamination. The raw public reads went through TCRdb reprocessing: fastp at Q25, MiXCR clone calling, in-frame beta chains kept. Under each unique CDR3 protein, matching rows form one entry showing the most common genes and DNA. The V and J calls were determined by TCRdb, not by the authors. For this sample there are about 400,000 distinct CDR3 sequences; less than 40% appear just once. Clones ranked in the top ten supply around 15% of the sample.

TCR beta repertoires were profiled from peripheral blood of some 13 young patients with multiple sclerosis to demonstrate the VDJtools post-analysis software. The multiple sclerosis patients were children and adolescents between roughly 6 and 17 years of age. This sequence was found in a girl between 10 and 17 years old with multiple sclerosis. Sequenced material: blood. The V and J segments used are TRBV7-2 and TRBJ1-2; a stretch of 7 junction bases matches TRBD1. CDR3 region: CASSLDGTAYGYTF. In nucleotides, the sequence is TGTGCCAGCAGCTTGGACGGGACAGCCTATGGCTACACCTTC.